The clone carrying this T cell receptor beta chain was seen at least ten times. Its target is not known. The data belong to a study of T-cell reconstitution after alpha-beta-depleted transplantation in children. The TCRbeta library was prepared with unique molecular identifiers. Each CDR3 protein is one row after TCRdb ran MiXCR on the PCR reads. This table holds approximately 290,000 distinct CDR3 sequences, roughly 10% found once. General observations from the study: Several hundred expanded graft clones reportedly supplied alpha-beta T cells about two months after transplant.

The CDR3 runs to 17 residues. V was pared by 3 bases and J by 0 bases, with 14 bases between. Germline V lookup: CDR1 MNHEY, CDR2 SMNVEV (reference sequence). The sequence came from a male patient aged 2-15 years who had a stem cell transplant for chronic granulomatous disease, so the T cells may come from the graft donor. The source was peripheral blood, collected 180 days after TCRalphabeta/CD19-depleted stem cell transplant. This chain joins TRBV27 and TRBJ2-2; TRBD1 might be the D (6 bases). The CDR3 DNA is TGTGCCAGCAGTTTCCGACAGGCCCCACCGAACACCGGGGAGCTGTTTTTT. This codes for CASSFRQAPPNTGELFF.